The clone carrying this TCR beta chain has just one count. This entry comes from a study of shared clonotypes between healthy human individuals. About the study: CD4 naive and memory got three plates each, CD8 naive two, CD8 memory one.

Repertoires were generated with immunoSEQ multiplex PCR, while TCRdb's copy carries only in-frame clones and drops some. The data contain approximately 2,300,000 clones, approximately 90% of them seen just once; the ten biggest clones take up approximately 0.41%. Source material: naive CD4+ T cells from PBMCs. The subset: CD45RA+ positively selected. The source is a man aged 18 to 29 in good health. Some clones in this sample may be carry-over from other donors' samples.

CDR3 protein: CAWSRIRSGQGYNSGANVLTF. DNA for the CDR3: TGTGCCTGGAGTCGTATCAGATCGGGACAGGGTTATAACTCTGGGGCCAACGTCCTGACTTTC. The chain links TRBV30 to TRBJ2-6; 9 bases are a match to TRBD1. This CDR3 has 21 residues. The V gene end was trimmed by 2 bases and the J gene end by 0 bases; junction bases not matched to a gene: 17. The germline V gene has CDR1 GTSNPN and CDR2 SVGIG (reference sequence).